These 18 T cell receptor beta chains came from one sample sequenced in a study of cytomegalovirus exposure and HLA in healthy donors. Researchers ran the PCR with 60 Vbeta and 13 Jbeta primers. TCRdb keeps only in-frame clones here, not all; method: immunoSEQ multiplex PCR. Seen here are 130,000 or so clones, 60% to 85% observed once, and the top ten hold 1.1% to 1.5%. Sequenced material: PBMCs. The receptor set was obtained from a woman between 35 and 50 years old in good health and CMV-seronegative.

This clone was seen just once. The chain is built from TRBV30 and TRBJ1-1; TRBD1 matches 7 bases. The CDR3 runs to 12 residues. Germline values: CDR1 GTSNPN, CDR2 SVGIG (reference sequence). V shed 2 bases and J 4 bases; nucleotides not matched to a gene: 1. For the CDR3, the DNA is TGTGCCTGGAGTCGACAGGGCACTGAAGCTTTCTTT. Protein product: CAWSRQGTEAFF. The full variable domain, with the rest looked up from reference TRBV30 and TRBJ1-1, is SQTIHQWPATLVQPVGSPLSLECTVEGTSNPNLYWYRQAAGRGLQLLFYSVGIGQISSEVPQNLSASRPQDRQFILSSKKLLLSDSGFYLCAWSRQGTEAFFGQGTRLTVV.

The chain is built from TRBV5-6 and TRBJ1-1; 11 bases line up with TRBD1. Germline trimming cut 4 bases from V and 5 bases from J; bases unmatched to any gene: 7. From germline, CDR1 is SGHDT and CDR2 YYEEEE. The CDR3 has 15 residues. The CDR3 protein is CASSLWTGGRTEAFF. For the CDR3, the DNA is TGTGCCAGCAGCCTCTGGACAGGGGGCCGGACTGAAGCTTTCTTT.

J is TRBJ1-5 and V is TRBV7-6, with a possible D match to TRBD1 (5 bases). The CDR3 runs 15 residues. Trimming removed 1 base at V and 1 base at J, with 8 bases between. Looked up from germline, CDR1 is SGHVS and CDR2 is FNYEAQ. The CDR3: CASSLEGVSNQPQHF. Here the CDR3 DNA reads TGTGCCAGCAGCTTAGAAGGGGTAAGCAATCAGCCCCAGCATTTT. Filled out from reference TRBV7-6 and TRBJ1-5, the complete variable domain reads GAGVSQSPRYKVTKRGQDVALRCDPISGHVSLYWYRQALGQGPEFLTYFNYEAQQDKSGLPNDRFSAERPEGSISTLTIQRTEQRDSAMYRCASSLEGVSNQPQHFGDGTRLSIL.

CDR3 amino acids: CASSKTGNGETQYF. The CDR3 nucleotides read TGTGCCAGCAGCAAGACAGGGAACGGAGAGACCCAGTACTTC. The chain joins TRBV7-9 to TRBJ2-5; TRBD1 matches 7 bases. The CDR3 contains 14 residues. The germline V gene has CDR1 SEHNR and CDR2 FQNEAQ (reference sequence). Trimming cost V 5 bases and J 4 bases; bases outside gene matches: 7.

J is TRBJ2-7 and V is TRBV6-5, with 8 nucleotides matching TRBD1. This CDR3 is 13 amino acids long. Germline CDR1 is MNHEY and CDR2 is SVGAGI. Germline trimming cut 5 bases from V and 6 bases from J; bases unmatched to any gene: 6. The CDR3 coding sequence is TGTGCCAGCAGTAAAGGACAGGGAAGCGAGCAGTACTTC. Translation: CASSKGQGSEQYF.

The J gene is TRBJ2-2, the V gene TRBV2; a weak D match, TRBD1 (5 bases). This CDR3 is 14 amino acids long. Germline V lookup: CDR1 SNHLY, CDR2 FYNNEI. The V and J ends lost 2 bases and 5 bases respectively, with 9 bases between them. CDR3 DNA sequence: TGTGCCAGCAGTGAACAGGGCAGGACCGGGGAGCTGTTTTTT. It translates to CASSEQGRTGELFF.

The rearrangement links TRBV7-3 to TRBJ1-2; the D is unclear. V lost 2 bases and J lost 8, with 12 bases in between. The CDR3 contains 13 residues. CDR1 SGHTA and CDR2 FQGTGA come from the germline V gene. The CDR3 DNA sequence: TGTGCCAGCAGCTTAGGACCGGGAATAGGCTACACCTTC. Translated: CASSLGPGIGYTF.

The rearrangement links TRBV7-2 to TRBJ1-1; no definite D call. Germline V gene lookup returns CDR1 SGHTA and CDR2 FQGNSA. The germline V and J ends were trimmed by 2 bases and 5 bases, with 9 bases remaining between them. The CDR3 is made up of 13 amino acids. The DNA for the CDR3 is TGTGCCAGCAGCTTATACTCGAAAACTGAAGCTTTCTTT. Amino acid sequence: CASSLYSKTEAFF.

V is TRBV11-2 and J is TRBJ1-1; TRBD1 might be the D (5 bases). Trimming stripped 2 bases from V and 0 bases from J, with 7 bases between. The germline CDR1 and CDR2 sequences are SGHAT and FQNNGV. CDR3 size: 14 residues. CDR3 region: CASSLQGMNTEAFF. CDR3 DNA sequence: TGTGCCAGCAGCTTACAGGGAATGAACACTGAAGCTTTCTTT.

This chain joins TRBV4-1 and TRBJ1-4; 8 bases fit TRBD1. The CDR3 contains 18 residues. Germline V lookup: CDR1 MGHRA, CDR2 YSYEKL. V was clipped by 1 base and J by 1 base; unmatched bases: 8. The CDR3 loop is CASSQGPRGRQTNEKLFF. The CDR3 DNA reads TGCGCCAGCAGCCAAGGGCCCAGGGGGCGTCAAACTAATGAAAAACTGTTTTTT.

The V call is TRBV4-3, the J call TRBJ1-6; weak D call: TRBD1 (5 bases). The V and J ends lost 0 bases and 6 bases respectively, with 12 bases between them. The CDR3 consists of 16 residues. From germline, CDR1 is LGHNA and CDR2 YSLEER. In nucleotides, the CDR3 is TGCGCCAGCAGCCAAGACTGGGGCGGCAGTAATTCACCCCTCCACTTT. Translated, it gives CASSQDWGGSNSPLHF.

This rearrangement joins TRBV5-1 to TRBJ2-1; 9 bases line up with TRBD1. The CDR3 totals 16 residues. CDR1 and CDR2 from the germline V gene are SGHRS and YFSETQ. The V and J ends lost 4 bases and 1 base, in that order; junction bases with no gene match: 6. For the CDR3, the DNA is TGCGCCAGCAGCCCAGGAGACAGGGGGTCCTACAATGAGCAGTTCTTC. It is translated as CASSPGDRGSYNEQFF.

The chain links TRBV28 to TRBJ1-5; a weak D match, TRBD1 (5 bases). Trimming stripped 3 bases from V and 1 base from J, with 13 bases between. The CDR3 sequence is 16 residues long. The germline V gene has CDR1 MDHEN and CDR2 SYDVKM. Written as DNA, the CDR3 is TGTGCCAGCAGTTTCACCCCGGGACTGAGCAATCAGCCCCAGCATTTT. This codes for CASSFTPGLSNQPQHF.

The V and J genes are TRBV7-6 and TRBJ2-1, with 9 bases aligning to TRBD2. Per germline, CDR1 SGHVS and CDR2 FNYEAQ. The CDR3 covers 18 residues. V shed 9 bases and J 0 bases; nucleotides not matched to a gene: 15. CDR3 in DNA: TGTGCCAGGATCCAGCGGGGGGAATTTGGTACCTCCTACAATGAGCAGTTCTTC. Its translation: CARIQRGEFGTSYNEQFF. Full variable domain (outside the CDR3, taken from reference TRBV7-6 and TRBJ2-1): GAGVSQSPRYKVTKRGQDVALRCDPISGHVSLYWYRQALGQGPEFLTYFNYEAQQDKSGLPNDRFSAERPEGSISTLTIQRTEQRDSAMYRCARIQRGEFGTSYNEQFFGPGTRLTVL.

This clone was picked up a small number of times. V gene TRBV11-2 combines with J gene TRBJ1-2; 9 bases align to TRBD1. The germline gives CDR1 SGHAT, CDR2 FQNNGV. The CDR3 contains 15 residues. Trimming cost V 5 bases and J 4 bases; bases outside gene matches: 8. The CDR3 protein is CASSGTGRHSYGYTF. CDR3 coding DNA: TGTGCCAGCAGCGGGACAGGGAGGCATAGCTATGGCTACACCTTC.

In its sample, this clone was seen a few times. The rearrangement uses TRBV11-2 and TRBJ1-1, with 7 bases matching TRBD1. The germline V gene has CDR1 SGHAT and CDR2 FQNNGV. J gave up 1 base and V 1 base, and 3 bases lay outside the gene matches. The CDR3 loop spans 15 amino acids. The CDR3 region has the DNA TGTGCCAGCAGCTTAGTCGACAGGGCGAACACTGAAGCTTTCTTT. Protein sequence: CASSLVDRANTEAFF.

This rearrangement joins TRBV7-8 to TRBJ2-1, with 14 bases identical to TRBD2. V lost 5 bases to trimming and J lost 2 bases; unmatched junction nucleotides: 11. Per germline, CDR1 SGHVS and CDR2 FQNEAQ. This CDR3 has 19 residues. The CDR3 nucleotides are TGTGCCAGCAGCCCGCGGACTAGCGGGGGGACTAATGCCTACAATGAGCAGTTCTTC. This codes for CASSPRTSGGTNAYNEQFF.

The V gene is TRBV5-1, the J gene TRBJ1-1, with 7 nucleotides matching TRBD1. Trimming took 5 bases from V and 3 from J; bases not matched to a gene: 7. The CDR3 has 14 amino acids. Germline assignment: CDR1 SGHRS and CDR2 YFSETQ. The CDR3 DNA reads as TGCGCCAGCAGTTGGGCCGGGACAGACACTGAAGCTTTCTTT. It yields the protein CASSWAGTDTEAFF.